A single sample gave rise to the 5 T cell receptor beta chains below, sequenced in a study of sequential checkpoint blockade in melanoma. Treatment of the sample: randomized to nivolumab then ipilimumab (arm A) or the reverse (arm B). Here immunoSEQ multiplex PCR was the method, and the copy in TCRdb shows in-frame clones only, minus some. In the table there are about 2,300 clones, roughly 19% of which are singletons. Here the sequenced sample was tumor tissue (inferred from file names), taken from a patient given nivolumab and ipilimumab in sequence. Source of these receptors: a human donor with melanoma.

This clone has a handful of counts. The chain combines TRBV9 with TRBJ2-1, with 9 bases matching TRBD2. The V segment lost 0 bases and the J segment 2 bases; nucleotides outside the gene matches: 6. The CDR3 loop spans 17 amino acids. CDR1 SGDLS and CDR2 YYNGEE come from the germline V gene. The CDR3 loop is CASSVGGLAGAYNEQFF. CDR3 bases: TGTGCCAGCAGCGTAGGTGGATTAGCGGGGGCCTACAATGAGCAGTTCTTC. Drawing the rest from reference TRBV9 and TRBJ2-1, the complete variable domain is DSGVTQTPKHLITATGQRVTLRCSPRSGDLSVYWYQQSLDQGLQFLIQYYNGEERAKGNILERFSAQQFPDLHSELNLSSLELGDSALYFCASSVGGLAGAYNEQFFGPGTRLTVL.

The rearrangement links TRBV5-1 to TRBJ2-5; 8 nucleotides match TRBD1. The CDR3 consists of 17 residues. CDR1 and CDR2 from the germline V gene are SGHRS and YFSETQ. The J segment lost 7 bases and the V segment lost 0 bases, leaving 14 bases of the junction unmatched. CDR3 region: CASSLGGDRGGGGTQYF. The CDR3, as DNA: TGCGCCAGCAGCTTGGGGGGCGACAGGGGAGGCGGAGGGACCCAGTACTTC.

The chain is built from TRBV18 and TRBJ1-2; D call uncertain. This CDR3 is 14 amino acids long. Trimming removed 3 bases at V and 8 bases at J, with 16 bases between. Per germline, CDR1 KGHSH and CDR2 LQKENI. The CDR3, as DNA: TGTGCCAGCTCACCGCGGACCGAGTTCGAGGGCTACACCTTC. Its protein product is CASSPRTEFEGYTF. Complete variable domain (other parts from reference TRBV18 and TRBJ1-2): NAGVMQNPRHLVRRRGQEARLRCSPMKGHSHVYWYRQLPEEGLKFMVYLQKENIIDESGMPKERFSAEFPKEGPSILRIQQVVRGDSAAYFCASSPRTEFEGYTFGSGTRLTVV.

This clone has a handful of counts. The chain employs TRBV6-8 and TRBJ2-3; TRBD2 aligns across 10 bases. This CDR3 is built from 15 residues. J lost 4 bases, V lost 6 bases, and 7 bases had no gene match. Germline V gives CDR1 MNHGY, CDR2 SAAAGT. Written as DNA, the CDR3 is TGTGCCAGCAGCGCCCTAGCGGGAGTTGCAGATACGCAGTATTTT. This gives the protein CASSALAGVADTQYF.

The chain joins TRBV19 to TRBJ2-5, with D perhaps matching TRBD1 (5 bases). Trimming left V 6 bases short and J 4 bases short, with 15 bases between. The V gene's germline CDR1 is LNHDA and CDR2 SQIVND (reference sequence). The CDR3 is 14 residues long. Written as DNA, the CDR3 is TGTGCCAGTAGCAAAGGGGTTCAGGGAGAGACCCAGTACTTC. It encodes CASSKGVQGETQYF.